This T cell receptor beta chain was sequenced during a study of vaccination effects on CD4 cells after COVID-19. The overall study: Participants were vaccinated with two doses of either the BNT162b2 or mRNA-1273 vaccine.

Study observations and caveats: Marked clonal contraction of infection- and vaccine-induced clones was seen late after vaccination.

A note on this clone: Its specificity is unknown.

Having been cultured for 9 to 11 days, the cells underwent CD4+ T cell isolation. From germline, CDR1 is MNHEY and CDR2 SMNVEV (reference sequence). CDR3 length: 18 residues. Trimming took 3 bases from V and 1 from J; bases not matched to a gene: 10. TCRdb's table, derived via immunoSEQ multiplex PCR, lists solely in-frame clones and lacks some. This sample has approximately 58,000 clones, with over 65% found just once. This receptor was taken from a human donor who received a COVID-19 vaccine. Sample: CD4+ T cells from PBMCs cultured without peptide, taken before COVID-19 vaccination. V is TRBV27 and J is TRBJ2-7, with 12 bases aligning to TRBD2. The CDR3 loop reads CASSFRGRTSGNSYEQYV. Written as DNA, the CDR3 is TGTGCCAGCAGTTTTAGGGGGAGGACTAGCGGGAATTCCTACGAGCAGTACGTC.